Presented here are 16 T cell receptor beta chains from one specimen sequenced in a study of T cells in localized non-small cell lung cancer. Assay used: immunoSEQ multiplex PCR; TCRdb lists only in-frame clones, some missing. The sample lists some 140,000 clones, roughly nine tenths seen once, with about 1.5% in the top ten. Sequenced material: peripheral blood, taken before any cancer treatment. The receptors were sampled from a female donor over 55 with stage I lung adenocarcinoma.

The CDR3 is CASSAWALGGNEQFF. CDR3 nucleotides: TGTGCCAGCAGTGCTTGGGCGTTGGGAGGCAATGAGCAGTTCTTC. The rearrangement uses TRBV6-1 and TRBJ2-1; D possibly corresponds to TRBD2 (6 bases). The CDR3 covers 15 residues. Per germline, CDR1 MNHNS and CDR2 SASEGT. V was shortened by 4 bases and J by 6 bases, with 16 bases between the two germline ends.

V usage is TRBV7-3 and J usage is TRBJ1-3; D is unclear. The length of the CDR3 is 16 residues. The germline V gene has CDR1 SGHTA and CDR2 FQGTGA. Trimming removed 3 bases from V and 0 bases from J, with 12 bases in between. CDR3 nucleotides: TGTGCCAGCAGCTTGGCAGGTGCCTACTCTGGAAACACCATATATTTT. Protein product: CASSLAGAYSGNTIYF. Looking up the rest from reference TRBV7-3 and TRBJ1-3 gives the full variable domain: GAGVSQTPSNKVTEKGKYVELRCDPISGHTALYWYRQSLGQGPEFLIYFQGTGAADDSGLPNDRFFAVRPEGSVSTLKIQRTERGDSAVYLCASSLAGAYSGNTIYFGEGSWLTVV.

This chain joins TRBV6-5 and TRBJ2-7; D may match TRBD1 or TRBD2 (5 bases each). This CDR3 region has 16 residues. V was shortened by 1 base and J by 5 bases, with 18 bases between the two germline ends. Germline-derived CDR1 and CDR2 are MNHEY and SVGAGI. CDR3 nucleotides: TGTGCCAGCAGTTACTTTGTTTACGGGGCTATCAACGAGCAGTACTTC. This gives the protein CASSYFVYGAINEQYF.

This chain uses TRBV4-1 with TRBJ2-3, with a possible D match to TRBD1 (5 bases). This CDR3 is 14 amino acids long. Germline V gene data show CDR1 as MGHRA and CDR2 as YSYEKL. V lost 0 bases, J lost 8 bases, and 12 bases lay in between. CDR3: CASSQDLGLVTQYF. CDR3 DNA sequence: TGCGCCAGCAGCCAAGACCTGGGGCTCGTTACGCAGTATTTT.

The genes are TRBV6-6 and TRBJ2-5; the D is unclear. Germline CDR1 MNHNY, CDR2 SVGAGI (reference sequence). The ends were cut back, 4 bases at V and 3 bases at J, with 9 bases in the middle. This CDR3 is built from 13 residues. CDR3 amino acids: CASSSQAEETQYF. CDR3 in DNA: TGTGCCAGCAGTTCCCAAGCAGAAGAGACCCAGTACTTC.

In DNA, the CDR3 is TGTGCCAGCAGTTACCGCGACAGGGGAACCTACGAGCAGTACTTC. Amino acid sequence: CASSYRDRGTYEQYF. V is TRBV6-5 and J is TRBJ2-7; the match to TRBD1 covers 8 bases. The V and J ends lost 2 bases and 2 bases, in that order; junction bases with no gene match: 5. Germline-derived CDR1 and CDR2 are MNHEY and SVGAGI. The CDR3 extends over 15 amino acids.

This chain joins TRBV30 and TRBJ1-1; 8 bases agree with TRBD1. Germline CDR1 is GTSNPN and CDR2 is SVGIG (reference sequence). Losses at the gene ends were 5 bases for V and 4 bases for J; bases not matched to a gene: 9. This CDR3 has 14 amino acids. This CDR3 reads CAWGTGLRGTEAFF. The CDR3 DNA reads as TGTGCCTGGGGGACAGGCCTAAGAGGCACTGAAGCTTTCTTT.

This chain joins TRBV5-4 and TRBJ2-2; no clear D gene. Germline lookup yields CDR1 SGHNT and CDR2 YYREEE (reference sequence). This CDR3 region has 16 residues. Trimming left V 4 bases short and J 4 bases short, with 17 bases between. CDR3: CASSDFRRGGTGELFF. The CDR3, as DNA: TGTGCCAGCAGCGATTTTCGTCGAGGTGGCACCGGGGAGCTGTTTTTT.

The genes are TRBV7-9 and TRBJ2-7; 12 nucleotides line up with TRBD2. CDR1 and CDR2 (germline): SEHNR, FQNEAQ (reference sequence). With V trimmed by 4 bases and J by 9 bases, 16 bases remained unmatched. The CDR3 runs 17 residues. CDR3 sequence: CASSSAGLAGYASVQYF. In DNA form, the CDR3 reads TGTGCCAGCAGCTCCGCAGGACTAGCGGGGTACGCCTCGGTGCAGTACTTC.

The V call is TRBV28, the J call TRBJ1-4; tentative D call: TRBD1 (6 bases). Germline V lookup: CDR1 MDHEN, CDR2 SYDVKM. The CDR3 is 15 amino acids. Trimming took 2 bases from V and 0 from J, leaving 7 bases between them. DNA for the CDR3: TGTGCCAGCAGTTTAGGGGGCACAACTAATGAAAAACTGTTTTTT. It specifies CASSLGGTTNEKLFF.

This clone was seen once. The chain couples TRBV29-1 to TRBJ1-2; D is possibly TRBD1 (5 bases). Germline lookup yields CDR1 SQVTM and CDR2 ANQGSEA. The CDR3 contains 12 residues. Trimming cost V 1 base and J 2 bases, with 5 bases left between them. For the CDR3, the DNA is TGCAGCGTTGAAGCAGGGAACTATGGCTACACCTTC. The encoded protein is CSVEAGNYGYTF.

The chain couples TRBV10-3 to TRBJ2-7, with 13 bases fitting TRBD2. V gave up 3 bases and J gave up 2 bases; unmatched junction bases: 1. Per the germline V gene, CDR1 is ENHRY and CDR2 is SYGVKD. The CDR3 runs to 15 residues. CDR3 DNA sequence: TGTGCCATCAGTGAAGGACTAGCGGGAGCCTACGAGCAGTACTTC. Amino acid sequence: CAISEGLAGAYEQYF.

V is TRBV9 and J is TRBJ1-3; D remains unclear. This CDR3 has 14 residues. Deletions cut 5 bases from V and 0 bases from J, with 9 bases between. Germline CDR1 SGDLS, CDR2 YYNGEE. In DNA form, the CDR3 reads TGTGCCAGCAGACGGATTCCCTCTGGAAACACCATATATTTT. Protein product: CASRRIPSGNTIYF.

There are a few counts of this clone. CDR3 sequence: CASSREEGATEAFF. In DNA, the CDR3 is TGTGCCAGCAGTCGAGAGGAGGGGGCCACTGAAGCTTTCTTT. V is TRBV9 and J is TRBJ1-1, with TRBD1 matching over 7 bases. V shed 5 bases and J 4 bases; nucleotides not matched to a gene: 8. In germline, CDR1 is SGDLS, CDR2 YYNGEE. The CDR3 runs to 14 residues.

The chain links TRBV27 to TRBJ2-1; no clear D gene. Germline V gene sequence: CDR1 MNHEY, CDR2 SMNVEV (reference sequence). The CDR3 is 11 residues long. The V end lost 4 bases, the J end lost 9 bases, and 7 bases lay between the germline ends. CDR3 bases: TGTGCCAGCAGTTCGAGCGCTGAGCAGTTCTTC. Its translation: CASSSSAEQFF.

The chain has TRBV2 and TRBJ2-1; TRBD2 matches at 8 bases. The CDR3 loop spans 14 amino acids. Trimming at V came to 7 bases and at J to 10 bases, leaving 12 bases not matched to a gene. The germline V gene encodes CDR1 SNHLY and CDR2 FYNNEI. The CDR3 reads CASNPGLGSGEQFF. CDR3 coding DNA: TGTGCCAGCAATCCGGGACTAGGATCTGGAGAGCAGTTCTTC.